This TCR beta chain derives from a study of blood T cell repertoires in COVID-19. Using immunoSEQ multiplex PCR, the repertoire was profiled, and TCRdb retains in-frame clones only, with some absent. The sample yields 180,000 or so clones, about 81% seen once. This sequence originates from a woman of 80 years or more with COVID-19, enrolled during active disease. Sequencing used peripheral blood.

This chain's CDR3 is CASSRGTGVYGYTF. The CDR3 nucleotides are TGTGCCAGCAGCCGTGGGACAGGAGTCTATGGCTACACCTTC. The chain is built from TRBV5-6 and TRBJ1-2; 8 bases are shared with TRBD1. CDR1 and CDR2 from the germline V gene are SGHDT and YYEEEE. Trimming removed 4 bases from V and 4 bases from J; junction bases left unmatched: 6. This CDR3 spans 14 amino acids.